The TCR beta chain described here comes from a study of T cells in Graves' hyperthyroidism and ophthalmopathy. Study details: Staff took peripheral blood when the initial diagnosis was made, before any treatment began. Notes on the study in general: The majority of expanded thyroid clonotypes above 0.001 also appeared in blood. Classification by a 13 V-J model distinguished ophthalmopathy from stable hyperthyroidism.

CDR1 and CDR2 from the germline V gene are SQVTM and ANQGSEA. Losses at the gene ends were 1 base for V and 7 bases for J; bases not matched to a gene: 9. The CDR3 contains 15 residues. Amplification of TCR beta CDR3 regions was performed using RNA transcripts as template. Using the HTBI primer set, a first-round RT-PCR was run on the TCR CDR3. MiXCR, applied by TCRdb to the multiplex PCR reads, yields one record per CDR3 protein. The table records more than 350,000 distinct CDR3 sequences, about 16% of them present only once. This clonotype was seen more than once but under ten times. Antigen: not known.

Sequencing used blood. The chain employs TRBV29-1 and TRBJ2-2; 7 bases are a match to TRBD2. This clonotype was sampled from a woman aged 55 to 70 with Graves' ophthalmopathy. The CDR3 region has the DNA TGCAGCGTTGAAGTAAGGCGGGAGAAGGGCGGGGAGCTGTTTTTT. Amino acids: CSVEVRREKGGELFF.